Listed here is a single T cell receptor (beta chain). Trimming took 5 bases from V and 2 from J, leaving 15 bases between them. Germline assignment: CDR1 LNHDA and CDR2 SQIVND (reference sequence). The CDR3 is made up of 15 amino acids. The data belong to a study of blood T cell repertoires in COVID-19. On the study more broadly: PBMCs, B-cell-depleted T cells, or T cells were the source of the cDNA or gDNA that made up the material.

Participants, roughly 18 to 100 years old, spanned around 26 US areas. Clones were read by immunoSEQ multiplex PCR, and TCRdb kept only the in-frame ones, dropping some. The sample has approximately 210,000 clones; roughly nine tenths are singletons. This chain connects TRBV19 to TRBJ1-1; D unclear. The origin of this receptor is a woman in her thirties who had recovered from COVID-19. The specimen was PBMCs or T cells enriched from blood (not recorded which). The CDR3 loop reads CASSVSRESNTEAFF. The CDR3 bases are TGTGCCAGTAGTGTCTCTAGGGAGTCCAACACTGAAGCTTTCTTT. Full variable domain (rest looked up from reference TRBV19 and TRBJ1-1): DGGITQSPKYLFRKEGQNVTLSCEQNLNHDAMYWYRQDPGQGLRLIYYSQIVNDFQKGDIAEGYSVSREKKESFPLTVTSAQKNPTAFYLCASSVSRESNTEAFFGQGTRLTVV.